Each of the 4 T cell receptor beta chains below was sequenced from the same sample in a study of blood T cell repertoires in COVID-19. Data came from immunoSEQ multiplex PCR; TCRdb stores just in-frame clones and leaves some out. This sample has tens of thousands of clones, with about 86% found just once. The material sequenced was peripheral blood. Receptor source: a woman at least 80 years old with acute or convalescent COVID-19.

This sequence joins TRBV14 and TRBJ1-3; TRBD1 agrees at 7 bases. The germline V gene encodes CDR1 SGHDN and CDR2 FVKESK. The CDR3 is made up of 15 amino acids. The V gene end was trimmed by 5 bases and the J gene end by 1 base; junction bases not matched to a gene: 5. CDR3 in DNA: TGTGCCAGCAGCGAAATCAGGGGGTCTGGAAACACCATATATTTT. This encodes CASSEIRGSGNTIYF. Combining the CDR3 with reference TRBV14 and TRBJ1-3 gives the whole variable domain EAGVTQFPSHSVIEKGQTVTLRCDPISGHDNLYWYRRVMGKEIKFLLHFVKESKQDESGMPNNRFLAERTGGTYSTLKVQPAELEDSGVYFCASSEIRGSGNTIYFGEGSWLTVV.

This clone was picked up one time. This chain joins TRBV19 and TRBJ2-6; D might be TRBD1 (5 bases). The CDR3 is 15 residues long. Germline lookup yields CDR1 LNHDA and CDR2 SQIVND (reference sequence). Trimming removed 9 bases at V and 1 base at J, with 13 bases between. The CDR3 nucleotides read TGTGCCAGCCTTGACCCAGGGTCTGGGGCCAACGTCCTGACTTTC. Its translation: CASLDPGSGANVLTF.

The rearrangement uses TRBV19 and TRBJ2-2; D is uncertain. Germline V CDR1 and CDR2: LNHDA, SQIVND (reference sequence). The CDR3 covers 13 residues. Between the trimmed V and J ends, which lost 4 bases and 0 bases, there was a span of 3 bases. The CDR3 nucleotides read TGTGCCAGTAGTACATCGAACACCGGGGAGCTGTTTTTT. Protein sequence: CASSTSNTGELFF.

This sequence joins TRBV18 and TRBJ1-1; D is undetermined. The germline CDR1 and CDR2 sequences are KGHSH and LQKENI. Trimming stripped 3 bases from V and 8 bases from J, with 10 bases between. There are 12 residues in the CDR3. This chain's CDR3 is CASSPGTTEAFF. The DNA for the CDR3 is TGTGCCAGCTCACCCGGAACTACCGAAGCTTTCTTT. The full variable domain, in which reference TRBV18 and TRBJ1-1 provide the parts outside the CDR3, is NAGVMQNPRHLVRRRGQEARLRCSPMKGHSHVYWYRQLPEEGLKFMVYLQKENIIDESGMPKERFSAEFPKEGPSILRIQQVVRGDSAAYFCASSPGTTEAFFGQGTRLTVV.